These 21 T cell receptor beta chains were all obtained from the same sample, sequenced in a study of T cells in Graves' hyperthyroidism and ophthalmopathy. TCR beta CDR3 regions were amplified from RNA. A first-round RT-PCR of the TCR CDR3 used the HTBI primer set. Via MiXCR, TCRdb re-called the multiplex PCR reads, giving one row per CDR3 protein. Of 530,000 or so distinct CDR3 sequences in the sample, approximately 17% were seen once. Sequencing input: blood. All receptors derive from a woman under 30 with Graves' ophthalmopathy.

The rearrangement uses TRBV5-5 and TRBJ2-3, with D possibly TRBD2 on 5 matching bases. From germline, CDR1 is SGHKS and CDR2 YYEKEE (reference sequence). This CDR3 spans 15 amino acids. V was pared by 4 bases and J by 4 bases, with 16 bases between. CDR3 DNA sequence: TGTGCCAGCAGCCGGACTGGAGCAAATTCAGATACGCAGTATTTT. Its translation is CASSRTGANSDTQYF.

The gene calls are TRBV19 and TRBJ1-1, with D unclear. Trimming shortened V by 2 bases and J by 3 bases, and 7 bases separated the two germline ends. The CDR3 consists of 13 residues. Germline V CDR1 and CDR2: LNHDA, SQIVND (reference sequence). CDR3 in amino acids: CASSIKVYTEAFF. The DNA of the CDR3 is TGTGCCAGTAGTATAAAGGTGTACACTGAAGCTTTCTTT.

This clonotype has at least ten counts. The gene calls are TRBV7-9 and TRBJ1-1, with TRBD1 identical over 7 bases. CDR1 is SEHNR, CDR2 FQNEAQ, per germline (reference sequence). This CDR3 region has 15 residues. V gave up 6 bases and J gave up 1 base; unmatched junction bases: 8. This chain's CDR3 is CASSITGTENTEAFF. The CDR3 DNA reads TGTGCCAGCAGTATAACCGGGACAGAGAACACTGAAGCTTTCTTT.

This clonotype was found many times. CDR3: CASSLRGGGWSDTQYF. The CDR3 DNA is TGTGCCAGCAGCCTCCGTGGGGGGGGCTGGTCAGATACGCAGTATTTT. The chain employs TRBV28 and TRBJ2-3, with D possibly matching TRBD2 (7 bases). CDR1 is MDHEN and CDR2 is SYDVKM in the germline V gene. The CDR3 runs to 16 residues. Trimming stripped 6 bases from V and 4 bases from J, with 20 bases between.

This clonotype was detected a few times. The chain recombines TRBV5-4 with TRBJ2-7, with a tentative D call TRBD2 (5 bases). V lost 2 bases to trimming and J lost 4 bases, with 13 bases between them. The germline V gene has CDR1 SGHNT and CDR2 YYREEE (reference sequence). This CDR3 spans 14 amino acids. CDR3 residues: CASSFNGVEYEQYF. As DNA, the CDR3 is TGTGCCAGCAGCTTTAACGGGGTTGAGTACGAGCAGTACTTC.

The chain recombines TRBV3-1 with TRBJ2-6; 9 bases line up with TRBD1. This CDR3 comprises 18 residues. With V trimmed by 3 bases and J by 0 bases, 6 bases remained unmatched. CDR1 is LGHDT and CDR2 is YNNKEL in the germline V gene (reference sequence). Here the CDR3 DNA reads TGTGCCAGCAGCCAGTGGACAGGGGTCTTCTCTGGGGCCAACGTCCTGACTTTC. This gives the protein CASSQWTGVFSGANVLTF. The full variable domain, with the rest looked up from reference TRBV3-1 and TRBJ2-6, is DTAVSQTPKYLVTQMGNDKSIKCEQNLGHDTMYWYKQDSKKFLKIMFSYNNKELIINETVPNRFSPKSPDKAHLNLHINSLELGDSAVYFCASSQWTGVFSGANVLTFGAGSRLTVL.

This clonotype was detected ten times or more. V is TRBV30 and J is TRBJ1-6; maybe TRBD1 (5 bases). V was clipped by 2 bases and J by 7 bases, with 9 bases between them. From germline, CDR1 is GTSNPN and CDR2 SVGIG (reference sequence). The CDR3 totals 13 residues. The CDR3 DNA sequence: TGTGCCTGGAGTCAGGGCGGAAATTCACCCCTCCACTTT. Its translation is CAWSQGGNSPLHF.

This clonotype showed up many times. The chain links TRBV3-1 to TRBJ2-1; 7 positions agree with TRBD1. In germline, CDR1 is LGHDT, CDR2 YNNKEL (reference sequence). The junction had 5 bases not matched to a gene; V was cut back by 8 bases and J by 7 bases. This CDR3 spans 12 amino acids. As DNA, the CDR3 is TGTGCCAGCGCGGGCAGGGGGAATGAGCAGTTCTTC. Amino acids: CASAGRGNEQFF.

This clonotype was seen at least ten times. The V call is TRBV6-1, the J call TRBJ1-1, with a weak D call TRBD1 (5 bases). Trimming stripped 6 bases from V and 0 bases from J, with 14 bases between. CDR1 is MNHNS, CDR2 SASEGT, per germline. The CDR3 consists of 15 residues. The CDR3 DNA sequence: TGTGCCAGCAGCCTCCTACAGGACCTGAACACTGAAGCTTTCTTT. Its protein is CASSLLQDLNTEAFF.

This chain connects TRBV2 to TRBJ1-6, with 8 bases aligning to TRBD1. V lost 4 bases to trimming and J lost 9 bases; unmatched junction nucleotides: 5. Germline lookup yields CDR1 SNHLY and CDR2 FYNNEI. There are 14 residues in the CDR3. In DNA form, the CDR3 reads TGTGCCAGCAGTGGACAGGGGATAAGTTCACCCCTCCACTTT. Translating gives CASSGQGISSPLHF. Full variable domain (remainder filled in from reference TRBV2 and TRBJ1-6): EPEVTQTPSHQVTQMGQEVILRCVPISNHLYFYWYRQILGQKVEFLVSFYNNEISEKSEIFDDQFSVERPDGSNFTLKIRSTKLEDSAMYFCASSGQGISSPLHFGNGTRLTVT.

There are many counts of this clonotype. The J gene is TRBJ1-1, the V gene TRBV7-8, with a weak D call TRBD1 (5 bases). Germline V gives CDR1 SGHVS, CDR2 FQNEAQ. The CDR3 sequence is 14 residues long. V lost 1 base, J lost 4 bases, and 10 bases lay in between. The CDR3 region is CASSLEVGATEAFF. The CDR3 nucleotides are TGTGCCAGCAGCTTAGAGGTCGGGGCCACTGAAGCTTTCTTT.

This clonotype has a count of ten or more. The chain uses TRBV6-2 or TRBV6-3 and TRBJ2-1; 11 nucleotides agree with TRBD2. CDR3 length equals 16 residues. Germline CDR1 and CDR2: MNHEY and SVGEGT. The ends lost 4 bases at V and 8 bases at J; junction bases unmatched: 10. CDR3 loop: CASSSYSGRALDEQFF. The CDR3 DNA reads TGTGCCAGCAGTTCCTATAGCGGGAGGGCCTTGGATGAGCAGTTCTTC.

Details on this clonotype: The junction departs from the called germline gene at one end, perhaps through a read error. The CDR3 nucleotides are TGTGGCAGCAGCTTAGACCTAGCGGGCCGCACAGATACGCAGTATTTT. It translates to CGSSLDLAGRTDTQYF. The genes are TRBV7-9 and TRBJ2-3, with 8 bases aligning to TRBD2. The germline gives CDR1 SEHNR, CDR2 FQNEAQ (reference sequence). This CDR3 is 16 amino acids long. The full variable domain, with the rest looked up from reference TRBV7-9 and TRBJ2-3, is DTGVSQNPRHKITKRGQNVTFRCDPISEHNRLYWYRQTLGQGPEFLTYFQNEAQLEKSRLLSDRFSAERPKGSFSTLEIQRTEQGDSAMYLCGSSLDLAGRTDTQYFGPGTRLTVL.

This clonotype came up once. The gene calls are TRBV20-1 and TRBJ2-1; maybe TRBD2 (6 bases). Germline CDR1 DFQATT, CDR2 SNEGSKA (reference sequence). V lost 6 bases to trimming and J lost 8 bases, with 17 bases between them. The CDR3 loop spans 13 amino acids. For the CDR3, the DNA is TGCAGTGCGAGACCGGGACCGGGAGATGAGCAGTTCTTC. It translates to CSARPGPGDEQFF.

This clonotype has just a few counts. The rearrangement links TRBV19 to TRBJ2-4; D is undetermined. Per germline, CDR1 LNHDA and CDR2 SQIVND (reference sequence). CDR3 length: 15 amino acids. Trimming pared 2 bases from V and 3 bases from J, leaving 11 bases between. CDR3 bases: TGTGCCAGTAGTATAACCCGAACGGTCAAAAACATTCAGTACTTC. Translation: CASSITRTVKNIQYF.

The sample holds a few counts of this clonotype. The chain links TRBV18 to TRBJ1-3; tentative D call: TRBD1 (5 bases). Trimming left V 4 bases short and J 0 bases short, with 13 bases between. CDR1 is KGHSH and CDR2 is LQKENI in the germline V gene. The CDR3 totals 16 residues. The CDR3 region is CASSLKTAPSGNTIYF. CDR3 sequence (DNA): TGTGCCAGCTCACTGAAGACAGCTCCCTCTGGAAACACCATATATTTT.

This clonotype has more than one count but fewer than ten. A much larger clone differs from this one at a single base, so this may be a read error. This chain links TRBV2 with TRBJ1-1; no clear D. The V end lost 9 bases, the J end lost 4 bases, and 15 bases lay between the germline ends. From germline, CDR1 is SNHLY and CDR2 FYNNEI. This CDR3 region has 13 residues. The CDR3: CARGRARSTEAFF. The CDR3 DNA is TGTGCCAGGGGGAGGGCGCGGAGCACTGAAGCTTTCTTT.

This clonotype has more than one count but fewer than ten. The chain has TRBV6-1 and TRBJ1-6; D possibly corresponds to TRBD1 (5 bases). CDR3 size: 15 residues. Germline V CDR1 and CDR2: MNHNS, SASEGT. Trimming shortened V by 10 bases and J by 7 bases, and 20 bases separated the two germline ends. CDR3 amino acids: CANRPVVGRNSPLHF. The DNA for the CDR3 is TGTGCCAACAGACCCGTTGTGGGGCGGAATTCACCCCTCCACTTT.

The V gene is TRBV29-1, the J gene TRBJ1-3, with D unresolved. Between the trimmed V and J ends, which lost 3 bases and 0 bases, there was a span of 12 bases. CDR3 size: 15 residues. Germline CDR1 reads SQVTM; CDR2 reads ANQGSEA. The CDR3 bases are TGCAGCGTTGAGGAGGACGGATACTCTGGAAACACCATATATTTT. Its protein product is CSVEEDGYSGNTIYF.

This clonotype has a count of ten or more. The V and J genes are TRBV7-2 and TRBJ2-1, with unresolved D. There are 14 residues in the CDR3. Germline V gives CDR1 SGHTA, CDR2 FQGNSA. Trimming removed 2 bases from V and 4 bases from J, with 9 bases in between. CDR3 amino acids: CASSLTEGYNEQFF. CDR3 in DNA: TGTGCCAGCAGCTTAACTGAAGGATACAATGAGCAGTTCTTC.

This clonotype was detected many times. V usage is TRBV30 and J usage is TRBJ2-7, with TRBD1 identical over 9 bases. The germline V gene encodes CDR1 GTSNPN and CDR2 SVGIG (reference sequence). CDR3 length: 15 amino acids. The junction had 6 bases not matched to a gene; V was cut back by 0 bases and J by 3 bases. CDR3 bases: TGTGCCTGGAGTGTATCATGGGACAGGGACTACGAGCAGTACTTC. Protein sequence: CAWSVSWDRDYEQYF. Based on the CDR3 plus reference TRBV30 and TRBJ2-7, the full variable domain is SQTIHQWPATLVQPVGSPLSLECTVEGTSNPNLYWYRQAAGRGLQLLFYSVGIGQISSEVPQNLSASRPQDRQFILSSKKLLLSDSGFYLCAWSVSWDRDYEQYFGPGTRLTVT.